This entry features one TCR beta chain sequence. Its antigen is currently unknown. Germline V lookup: CDR1 LGHNA, CDR2 YSLEER. The J segment lost 4 bases and the V segment lost 1 base, leaving 5 bases of the junction unmatched. The CDR3 extends over 15 amino acids. The entry originates in a study of blood T cells in healthy people across ages. General observations from the study: Nothing was known about donor CMV status, and this possibly confounded expanded clonotype changes.

Combining a sample-barcoded 5' primer with a J-beta primer mix, a second PCR ran for 7 to 11 cycles. In TCRdb, the 5' RACE reads were re-called with MiXCR into one record per CDR3 protein. This table holds hundreds of thousands of distinct CDR3 sequences, around 62% found once. This receptor was obtained from a man under 40 in good health. The chain has TRBV4-3 and TRBJ2-5; 8 bases map to TRBD1. Sequencing input: blood. The DNA for the CDR3 is TGCGCCAGCAGCCAAGGACAGGGGTTGGGAGAGACCCAGTACTTC. Protein: CASSQGQGLGETQYF.